The 10 T cell receptor beta chains in this list originate from one sample, sequenced in a study of vaccination and CD4 T cells after COVID-19. This sample's treatment: approximately 9-day PBMC culture with coronavirus spike peptide pools or control peptides (ViraFEST assay). An Oncomine TCR Beta short-read assay was used to sequence the DNA from cultured CD4+ T cells. From the PCR reads, TCRdb called clonotypes with MiXCR, one entry per CDR3 protein. Here the sample spans roughly 14,000 distinct CDR3 sequences, about 60% being singletons. The antigens for these receptors are not known. The source material was CD4+ T cells from blood, cultured in vitro. The receptors come from a human donor who had recovered from COVID-19.

The gene calls are TRBV24-1 and TRBJ2-7, with 7 bases that match TRBD1. The junction had 3 bases not matched to a gene; V was cut back by 3 bases and J by 2 bases. The germline V gene encodes CDR1 KGHDR and CDR2 SFDVKD. The CDR3 spans 14 residues. DNA of the CDR3: TGTGCCACCAGTGATCCCGGGACAGCCTACGAGCAGTACTTC. This translates into CATSDPGTAYEQYF.

The chain employs TRBV30 and TRBJ1-5; perhaps TRBD1 as D (5 bases). Germline V gene lookup returns CDR1 GTSNPN and CDR2 SVGIG (reference sequence). Trimming shortened V by 2 bases and J by 1 base, and 6 bases separated the two germline ends. This CDR3 has 13 amino acids. The CDR3 DNA reads as TGTGCCTGGAGTAGGGACAGCAATCAGCCCCAGCATTTT. Protein sequence: CAWSRDSNQPQHF.

The sample holds one count of this clonotype. The V call is TRBV27, the J call TRBJ2-7, with 8 nucleotides matching TRBD1. The CDR3 is made up of 15 amino acids. CDR1 MNHEY and CDR2 SMNVEV come from the germline V gene (reference sequence). Trimming took 8 bases from V and 2 from J; bases not matched to a gene: 11. CDR3: CASSGGQGITYEQYF. The CDR3, as DNA: TGTGCCAGCTCAGGAGGACAGGGTATCACCTACGAGCAGTACTTC.

The chain recombines TRBV2 with TRBJ1-1; D gene uncertain. Trimming removed 8 bases from V and 4 bases from J, with 11 bases in between. Germline CDR1 is SNHLY and CDR2 is FYNNEI. The CDR3 consists of 12 residues. The CDR3 DNA follows: TGTGCCAGCGAAGCGAGTTTCACTGAAGCTTTCTTT. It translates to CASEASFTEAFF.

The count of this clonotype is one. One end of the junction varies from germline; a read error may be responsible. The rearrangement joins TRBV4-3 to TRBJ1-1; TRBD1 aligns across 9 bases. The germline gives CDR1 LGHNA, CDR2 YSLEER. This CDR3 region has 16 residues. The CDR3 DNA reads TGCGCCAGCAGCCAACTTCCCGGACAGGGGAACGCTGAAGCTTTCTTT. Translated, it gives CASSQLPGQGNAEAFF.

The rearrangement links TRBV19 to TRBJ1-5, with D possibly TRBD1 on 5 matching bases. This CDR3 has 13 residues. Trimming took 3 bases from V and 6 from J, leaving 9 bases between them. Germline CDR1 and CDR2: LNHDA and SQIVND (reference sequence). The CDR3 is CASSIQGRQPQHF. The CDR3 nucleotides read TGTGCCAGTAGTATCCAGGGCCGTCAGCCCCAGCATTTT.

The V and J genes are TRBV6-1 and TRBJ1-1; D possibly corresponds to TRBD1 (5 bases). V gave up 5 bases and J gave up 6 bases, with 16 bases separating them. Germline CDR1 reads MNHNS; CDR2 reads SASEGT. The CDR3 is 14 residues long. The CDR3 DNA reads TGTGCCAGCAGTCCAACCTTCGACAGCTCTGAAGCTTTCTTT. Translation gives CASSPTFDSSEAFF.

This clonotype was detected only a few times. The chain couples TRBV30 to TRBJ2-1; D not certain. V dropped 1 base and J dropped 10 bases, with 8 bases sitting between them. The CDR3 contains 11 residues. Looked up from germline, CDR1 is GTSNPN and CDR2 is SVGIG (reference sequence). The CDR3 reads CAWSALEEQFF. The CDR3 coding sequence is TGTGCCTGGAGTGCCCTCGAAGAGCAGTTCTTC.

The chain couples TRBV20-1 to TRBJ1-1; weak D call: TRBD1 (5 bases). Trimming left V 3 bases short and J 2 bases short, with 13 bases between. The length of the CDR3 is 14 residues. Germline assignment: CDR1 DFQATT and CDR2 SNEGSKA (reference sequence). CDR3 in amino acids: CSARVGHVNTEAFF. CDR3 in DNA: TGCAGTGCTAGGGTCGGACACGTAAACACTGAAGCTTTCTTT.

This clonotype came up a few times. V gene TRBV20-1 combines with J gene TRBJ1-2; the D gene is possibly TRBD1 (5 bases). The CDR3 loop spans 12 amino acids. Germline loops: CDR1 DFQATT, CDR2 SNEGSKA (reference sequence). Between the trimmed V and J ends, which lost 6 bases and 8 bases, there was a span of 16 bases. This CDR3 reads CSAHNRPGGYTF. The DNA for the CDR3 is TGCAGTGCCCATAACAGGCCTGGGGGCTACACCTTC.